A selection of T cell receptor beta chains follows, all from one sample in a study of blood T cell repertoires in COVID-19. Generated by immunoSEQ multiplex PCR, the TCRdb table keeps only in-frame clones and is missing some. This sample has about 78,000 clones, with around 74% found just once. Sequencing used peripheral blood. These receptors were collected from a human donor in a cohort sampled during active COVID-19. CDR3s include the opening cysteine and the closing phenylalanine or tryptophan. D genes are given only for firm matches. Size values are once, few and many counts, or a class for expanded clones, and some rows have none.

d_call: TRBD1
j_call: TRBJ1-2
clone_size: NA
v_call: TRBV7-3
cdr3_nt: TGTGCCAGCAGCTCTTCCCAGGGGGCGCTTGGCTACACCTTC
cdr3_aa: CASSSSQGALGYTF

d_call: TRBD2
j_call: TRBJ2-5
clone_size: NA
v_call: TRBV11-2
cdr3_nt: TGTGCCAGCAGCTTAGATCGTCTAGCGGTAGAGACCCAGTACTTC
cdr3_aa: CASSLDRLAVETQYF

d_call: NA
j_call: TRBJ1-1
clone_size: NA
v_call: TRBV28
cdr3_nt: TGTGCCAGCAGACTCAGACAGGCCTTGGGCACTGAAGCTTTCTTT
cdr3_aa: CASRLRQALGTEAFF

d_call: TRBD1
j_call: TRBJ1-2
clone_size: NA
v_call: TRBV4-2
cdr3_nt: TGTGCCAGCAGCCAAGATGGTGGACAGGGGGTCTATGGCTACACCTTC
cdr3_aa: CASSQDGGQGVYGYTF

d_call: TRBD2
j_call: TRBJ2-2
clone_size: NA
v_call: TRBV7-3
cdr3_nt: TGTGCCAGCAGCTTAAGAGCTAGCGGGGGCGCCGGTGGGCCCGGGGAGCTGTTTTTT
cdr3_aa: CASSLRASGGAGGPGELFF

d_call: NA
j_call: TRBJ2-7
clone_size: NA
v_call: TRBV7-8
cdr3_nt: TGTGCCAGCAGCTTAAACAGGGCCTCCGAGCAGTACTTC
cdr3_aa: CASSLNRASEQYF

d_call: NA
j_call: TRBJ1-1
clone_size: NA
v_call: TRBV4-3
cdr3_nt: TGCGCCAGCAGCCAGGAACCTCAGATGGGCGCTGAAGCTTTCTTT
cdr3_aa: CASSQEPQMGAEAFF

d_call: TRBD2
j_call: TRBJ2-2
clone_size: NA
v_call: TRBV5-1
cdr3_nt: TGCGCCAGCAGCGAGGGACTAGCGGGGTTCACCGGGGAGCTGTTTTTT
cdr3_aa: CASSEGLAGFTGELFF

d_call: NA
j_call: TRBJ2-7
clone_size: NA
v_call: TRBV27
cdr3_nt: TGTGCCAGCAGTTTAGGGTCTAGCGTGACCTACGAGCAGTACTTC
cdr3_aa: CASSLGSSVTYEQYF

d_call: NA
j_call: TRBJ1-3
clone_size: NA
v_call: TRBV18
cdr3_nt: TGTGCCAGCTCACCCTCGATCCCGGCGGGCGGAAACACCATATATTTT
cdr3_aa: CASSPSIPAGGNTIYF

d_call: TRBD1
j_call: TRBJ2-7
clone_size: few
v_call: TRBV12-3/TRBV12-4
cdr3_nt: TGTGCCAGCAGGGGACAGGGGAACTACGAGCAGTACTTC
cdr3_aa: CASRGQGNYEQYF

d_call: TRBD1
j_call: TRBJ1-5
clone_size: NA
v_call: TRBV29-1
cdr3_nt: TGCAGCGTATCGGACAGGGGGCTACCCTTCGATCAGCCCCAGCATTTT
cdr3_aa: CSVSDRGLPFDQPQHF

d_call: NA
j_call: TRBJ2-7
clone_size: NA
v_call: TRBV30
cdr3_nt: TGTGCCTGGGGATACGGGCAGGGGGAGCAGTACTTC
cdr3_aa: CAWGYGQGEQYF

d_call: NA
j_call: TRBJ1-6
clone_size: NA
v_call: TRBV6-2/TRBV6-3
cdr3_nt: TGTGCCAGCAGTTACCAGGGATCGGATTCACCCCTCCACTTT
cdr3_aa: CASSYQGSDSPLHF

d_call: NA
j_call: TRBJ1-2
clone_size: NA
v_call: TRBV3-1/TRBV3-2
cdr3_nt: TGTGCCAGCAGCCAAGAATGGCAGGGGCCTCGCGGCTACACCTTC
cdr3_aa: CASSQEWQGPRGYTF

d_call: TRBD1
j_call: TRBJ1-2
clone_size: NA
v_call: TRBV6-5
cdr3_nt: TGTGCCAGCAGAGGCACCGGGACAGGGGACGGTGGCTACACCTTC
cdr3_aa: CASRGTGTGDGGYTF

d_call: NA
j_call: TRBJ2-3
clone_size: NA
v_call: TRBV3-1/TRBV3-2
cdr3_nt: TGTGCCAGCAGCCAAGAGGTCCGGGGAAGCACAGATACGCAGTATTTT
cdr3_aa: CASSQEVRGSTDTQYF

d_call: NA
j_call: TRBJ1-1
clone_size: NA
v_call: TRBV29-1
cdr3_nt: TGCAGCGTTGGGGGAGTACCGAACACTGAAGCTTTCTTT
cdr3_aa: CSVGGVPNTEAFF

d_call: NA
j_call: TRBJ1-1
clone_size: NA
v_call: TRBV9
cdr3_nt: TGTGCCAGCAGCGTAGTTCCAGGGGACACTGAAGCTTTCTTT
cdr3_aa: CASSVVPGDTEAFF

d_call: TRBD2
j_call: TRBJ2-1
clone_size: once
v_call: TRBV10-3
cdr3_nt: TGTGCCATCAGTGACCCGATGGGGCTAGCGGGGGGGCAGGAGCAGTTCTTC
cdr3_aa: CAISDPMGLAGGQEQFF

d_call: NA
j_call: TRBJ1-5
clone_size: NA
v_call: TRBV4-3
cdr3_nt: TGCGCCAGCAGCCATACTATAAACGGCAATCAGCCCCAGCATTTT
cdr3_aa: CASSHTINGNQPQHF

d_call: NA
j_call: TRBJ2-7
clone_size: NA
v_call: TRBV7-9
cdr3_nt: TGTGCCAGCAGCTTTGAGGTTCAGCCCTACGAGCAGTACTTC
cdr3_aa: CASSFEVQPYEQYF

d_call: TRBD1
j_call: TRBJ1-4
clone_size: once
v_call: TRBV7-9
cdr3_nt: TGTGCCAGCAGCTTAGCGATGGGGACAGCAAATGAAAAACTGTTTTTT
cdr3_aa: CASSLAMGTANEKLFF

d_call: NA
j_call: TRBJ2-3
clone_size: NA
v_call: TRBV29-1
cdr3_nt: TGCAGCGTCACTCACAGGAGGGCCACAGATACGCAGTATTTT
cdr3_aa: CSVTHRRATDTQYF

d_call: TRBD1
j_call: TRBJ1-5
clone_size: NA
v_call: TRBV11-3
cdr3_nt: TGTGCCAGCAGCCCCCGACGGACAGGGGGCCTAGAGGGCAATCAGCCCCAGCATTTT
cdr3_aa: CASSPRRTGGLEGNQPQHF

d_call: TRBD1
j_call: TRBJ1-2
clone_size: NA
v_call: TRBV18
cdr3_nt: TGTGCCAGCTCACGGGGGACAGGGAACTATGGCTACACCTTC
cdr3_aa: CASSRGTGNYGYTF

d_call: NA
j_call: TRBJ2-7
clone_size: few
v_call: TRBV5-1
cdr3_nt: TGCGCCAGCAGCTTGGTCCAGGGAATTTACGAGCAGTACTTC
cdr3_aa: CASSLVQGIYEQYF

d_call: NA
j_call: TRBJ2-6
clone_size: NA
v_call: TRBV19
cdr3_nt: TGTGCCAGTAGTATGATACAGATCTCTGGGGCCAACGTCCTGACTTTC
cdr3_aa: CASSMIQISGANVLTF

d_call: NA
j_call: TRBJ1-4
clone_size: once
v_call: TRBV4-2
cdr3_nt: TGTGCCAGCAGCCAAGTAAATTCAGCGGGGGAAAAACTGTTTTTT
cdr3_aa: CASSQVNSAGEKLFF

d_call: TRBD1
j_call: TRBJ2-7
clone_size: NA
v_call: TRBV2
cdr3_nt: TGTGCCAGCAGGGCTCAGGGGGCCGATTACGAGCAGTACTTC
cdr3_aa: CASRAQGADYEQYF

d_call: NA
j_call: TRBJ2-7
clone_size: NA
v_call: TRBV6-5
cdr3_nt: TGTGCCAGCAGTCCACGACGAGGGGGCTCCTACGAGCAGTACTTC
cdr3_aa: CASSPRRGGSYEQYF

d_call: TRBD2
j_call: TRBJ2-3
clone_size: NA
v_call: TRBV9
cdr3_nt: TGTGCCAGCAGCGCATTGGGCCTAGCGGGGGGTCGGTATACGCAGTATTTT
cdr3_aa: CASSALGLAGGRYTQYF

d_call: TRBD1
j_call: TRBJ1-2
clone_size: NA
v_call: TRBV10-3
cdr3_nt: TGTGCCATCAGGGGAGGGGGACAGGGGGAAACCTCCTATGGCTACACCTTC
cdr3_aa: CAIRGGGQGETSYGYTF

d_call: NA
j_call: TRBJ1-5
clone_size: NA
v_call: TRBV6-5
cdr3_nt: TGTGCCAGCAGTTCAGGGGATCAGCCCCAGCATTTT
cdr3_aa: CASSSGDQPQHF

d_call: NA
j_call: TRBJ2-5
clone_size: few
v_call: TRBV29-1
cdr3_nt: TGCAGCGTTGAAGAGCCGGGGTACCAAGAGACCCAGTACTTC
cdr3_aa: CSVEEPGYQETQYF

d_call: TRBD1
j_call: TRBJ2-2
clone_size: NA
v_call: TRBV27
cdr3_nt: TGTGCCAGCAGTTCTCAGGGGGCTGGTCCTGGGGCCGGGGAGCTGTTTTTT
cdr3_aa: CASSSQGAGPGAGELFF

d_call: TRBD1
j_call: TRBJ2-7
clone_size: NA
v_call: TRBV13
cdr3_nt: TGTGCCAGCAGCTCCAGGACAGGGGGCGGCTACGAGCAGTACTTC
cdr3_aa: CASSSRTGGGYEQYF

d_call: TRBD1
j_call: TRBJ1-3
clone_size: NA
v_call: TRBV6-2/TRBV6-3
cdr3_nt: TGTGCCAGCAGTCGCAGGGGGCTCGGAAACACCATATATTTT
cdr3_aa: CASSRRGLGNTIYF

d_call: NA
j_call: TRBJ1-5
clone_size: NA
v_call: TRBV6-5
cdr3_nt: TGTGCCAGCTTCCCGAACAGGGATAGCAATCAGCCCCAGCATTTT
cdr3_aa: CASFPNRDSNQPQHF

d_call: TRBD1
j_call: TRBJ2-7
clone_size: NA
v_call: TRBV5-1
cdr3_nt: TGCGCCAGCAGCCAGACCGGGACAGGGTTCTACGAGCAGTACTTC
cdr3_aa: CASSQTGTGFYEQYF

d_call: NA
j_call: TRBJ2-2
clone_size: once
v_call: TRBV29-1
cdr3_nt: TGCAGCGTTGGGGCCGGCAGTCATAGCGGGGAGCTGTTTTTT
cdr3_aa: CSVGAGSHSGELFF

d_call: NA
j_call: TRBJ1-1
clone_size: once
v_call: TRBV5-1
cdr3_nt: TGCGCCAGCAGCTTGGGTGGAGGGGCGACGATATTGGGTATGAACACTGAAGCTTTCTTT
cdr3_aa: CASSLGGGATILGMNTEAFF

d_call: NA
j_call: TRBJ1-5
clone_size: NA
v_call: TRBV21-1
cdr3_nt: TGTGCCAGCAGCGAACAGGGGTGGATTTGCAATCAGCCCCAGCATTTT
cdr3_aa: CASSEQGWICNQPQHF

d_call: NA
j_call: TRBJ2-7
clone_size: NA
v_call: TRBV30
cdr3_nt: TGTGCCTGGAGGTGGGGGGGCGTACCTGGCGAGCAGTACTTC
cdr3_aa: CAWRWGGVPGEQYF

d_call: TRBD1
j_call: TRBJ1-1
clone_size: NA
v_call: TRBV19
cdr3_nt: TGTGCCAGTAGTATAGCCAGGGGGGCTGAAGCTTTCTTT
cdr3_aa: CASSIARGAEAFF

d_call: TRBD2
j_call: TRBJ2-1
clone_size: NA
v_call: TRBV6-6
cdr3_nt: TGTGCCAGCAGTCCGACTAGCGGGGGACACTCCTACAATGAGCAGTTCTTC
cdr3_aa: CASSPTSGGHSYNEQFF

d_call: NA
j_call: TRBJ2-3
clone_size: NA
v_call: TRBV7-9
cdr3_nt: TGTGCCAGCAGCTCAGGGGAAAGATCTGGAGATACGCAGTATTTT
cdr3_aa: CASSSGERSGDTQYF

d_call: TRBD2
j_call: TRBJ2-5
clone_size: once
v_call: TRBV25-1
cdr3_nt: TGTGCCAGCAGTGAGTGGGTACTAGCGGGGCTGTACCAAGAGACCCAGTACTTC
cdr3_aa: CASSEWVLAGLYQETQYF

d_call: TRBD2
j_call: TRBJ2-7
clone_size: NA
v_call: TRBV6-6
cdr3_nt: TGTGCCAGCAGCCTTTCTAGCGGGGGGGCCTACGAGCAGTACTTC
cdr3_aa: CASSLSSGGAYEQYF

d_call: NA
j_call: TRBJ2-6
clone_size: NA
v_call: TRBV9
cdr3_nt: TGTGCCAGCAGCCCGAGGGGGAAAGGGACTGGGGCCAACGTCCTGACTTTC
cdr3_aa: CASSPRGKGTGANVLTF

d_call: NA
j_call: TRBJ1-1
clone_size: NA
v_call: TRBV10-3
cdr3_nt: TGTGCCATCAGTGGGACGGGAGCTGAAGCTTTCTTT
cdr3_aa: CAISGTGAEAFF

d_call: NA
j_call: TRBJ2-7
clone_size: NA
v_call: TRBV21-1
cdr3_nt: TGTGCCAGCCCCACCCCGGGGGGCGCGGCGAGAAAGGCCTACGAGCAGTACTTC
cdr3_aa: CASPTPGGAARKAYEQYF

d_call: TRBD1
j_call: TRBJ2-7
clone_size: NA
v_call: TRBV5-1
cdr3_nt: TGCGCCAGCAGCCTCCTACCGGGACAGTCCTACGAGCAGTACTTC
cdr3_aa: CASSLLPGQSYEQYF

d_call: NA
j_call: TRBJ2-5
clone_size: once
v_call: TRBV6-5
cdr3_nt: TGTGCCAGCAACCGGGGGGCGGGCGAGACCCAGTACTTC
cdr3_aa: CASNRGAGETQYF

d_call: TRBD1
j_call: TRBJ2-6
clone_size: NA
v_call: TRBV4-3
cdr3_nt: TGCGCCAGCAGCCAAGACAGGGGGTATGAGGCCAACGTCCTGACTTTC
cdr3_aa: CASSQDRGYEANVLTF